This entry features one T cell receptor (beta chain) sequence. Regions amplified from RNA transcripts were the TCR beta CDR3 regions. The study used the HTBI primer set for a first-round RT-PCR of the TCR CDR3. TCRdb reanalysed the multiplex PCR reads using MiXCR and keeps one entry per CDR3 protein. The table records about 480,000 distinct CDR3 sequences, about 22% of them present only once. These data originate in a study of T cells in Graves' hyperthyroidism and ophthalmopathy. CDR1 and CDR2 (germline): MNHNS, SASEGT. Trimming took 7 bases from V and 3 from J, leaving 10 bases between them. The CDR3 covers 12 residues. A patient was excluded if there was uncontrolled infection, other autoimmune disease, pregnancy or lactation. Together with thyroid ultrasound, orbital computed tomography, serum thyroxine and TRAb, clinical symptoms were used for diagnoses.

This clonotype was sampled from a woman between 65 and 79 years old with Graves' ophthalmopathy. The chain is built from TRBV6-1 and TRBJ2-7, with D unresolved. The sequenced sample was blood. As DNA, the CDR3 is TGTGCCAGCAAGGCGGTTAACTACGAGCAGTACTTC. It yields the protein CASKAVNYEQYF.